The rows below give T cell receptor beta chains drawn from one sample of a study of CD8+CD57+ T cells in acquired aplastic anemia. A single record per CDR3 protein comes from TCRdb applying MiXCR to the reads. The sample contains 150,000 or so distinct CDR3 sequences, around 47% of which appear only once. Material: sorted CD4+, CD8+, or CD8+CD57+ T cells (not recorded which) from PBMCs. These receptors were taken from a human donor with aplastic anemia. The CDR3 runs from the conserved cysteine through the conserved F or W. D genes are given only for firm matches. Rows give clone size only sometimes, using once, few, many, or a class for an expanded clone.

>.|TRBJ2-3|TRBV15|.
TGTGCCACAGCGGAGGTCGGCACAGATACGCAGTATTTT
CATAEVGTDTQYF
>.|TRBJ2-7|TRBV20-1|.
TGCAGTGCTAGAGACGGGGTAAACTCCTACGAGCAGTACTTC
CSARDGVNSYEQYF
>.|TRBJ2-4|TRBV19|.
TGTGCCAGTAAGGAGGGCATTCAGTACTTC
CASKEGIQYF
>many|TRBJ2-1|TRBV6-5|.
TGTGCCAGCAGTTACTCTACCAGGGCTACCAATGAGCAGTTCTTC
CASSYSTRATNEQFF
>.|TRBJ1-1|TRBV27|.
TGTGCCAGCAGAACAGGGCCGAACACTGAAACTTTCTTT
CASRTGPNTETFF
>.|TRBJ1-5|TRBV19|.
TGTGCCAGCCTGGACAGTAATAATCAGCCCCAGCATTTT
CASLDSNNQPQHF
>.|TRBJ1-1|TRBV2|.
TGTGCCAGCCTAACAATGAACACTGAAGCTTTCTTT
CASLTMNTEAFF
>.|TRBJ2-5|TRBV14|TRBD1
TGTGCCAGCAGCTCAATGACACTAATGGGGACAGAGACCCAGCACTTC
CASSSMTLMGTETQHF
>many|TRBJ1-5|TRBV10-1|TRBD1
TGCGCCAGCAGTGACCTCTGGAGGGGGCAGGGGGATAGCAATCAGCCCCAGCATTTT
CASSDLWRGQGDSNQPQHF
>.|TRBJ1-3|TRBV6-1|.
TGTGCCAGCAGTGAACAGGGTAACCGAAACACCATATATTTT
CASSEQGNRNTIYF
>.|TRBJ2-7|TRBV11-2|TRBD1
TGTGCCAGCAGCTTAGGTCGACAGGGAATGGGGCAGTACTTC
CASSLGRQGMGQYF
>.|TRBJ2-7|TRBV6-9|TRBD1
TGTGCCATCAGCTCGGGGACAGGGATGGCCAACGAGCAGTACTTC
CAISSGTGMANEQYF
>many|TRBJ1-5|TRBV19|.
TGTGCCAGTAGTATAGCCGGGACACTTAGCAATCAGCCCCAGCATTTT
CASSIAGTLSNQPQHF
>.|TRBJ1-2|TRBV6-2/TRBV6-3|TRBD1
TGTGCCAGCAGTTACCCGGACAGGCCTTCCTATGGCTACACCTTC
CASSYPDRPSYGYTF
>few|TRBJ1-3|TRBV5-1|.
TGCGCCAGCAGGGTCGGGATCTCTGGAAACACCATATATTTT
CASRVGISGNTIYF
>few|TRBJ2-1|TRBV12-3/TRBV12-4|TRBD2
TGTGCCAGCAGTTGGACTAGCGGGGATGACAATGAGCAGTTCTTC
CASSWTSGDDNEQFF
>.|TRBJ2-1|TRBV19|.
TGTGCCAGTAGTCAGCCGGGAGAGCAGTTCTTC
CASSQPGEQFF
>many|TRBJ2-2|TRBV5-8|.
TGTGCCAGCAGCTTTAGCGGAACGAACACCGGGGAGCTGTTTTTT
CASSFSGTNTGELFF
>once|TRBJ2-3|TRBV10-2|.
TGCGCCAGCAGTGTCGGGGGATCTAGCACAGATACGCAGTATTTT
CASSVGGSSTDTQYF
>.|TRBJ2-2|TRBV6-1|.
TGTGCCAGCTCACCAGGCAGGCTGAACACCGGGGAGCTGTTTTTT
CASSPGRLNTGELFF
>many|TRBJ1-2|TRBV7-2|.
TGTGCCAGCAGCTTTAAGGGGGATGGCTACACCTTC
CASSFKGDGYTF
>.|TRBJ1-2|TRBV19|TRBD1
TGTGCTAAAAAGGGGGCGGGCTACACCTTC
CAKKGAGYTF
>many|TRBJ2-1|TRBV4-2|TRBD2
TGTGCCAGCAGCCAAGCCGGGGGGGGATACTACAATGAGCAGTTCTTC
CASSQAGGGYYNEQFF
>once|TRBJ1-2|TRBV19|.
TGTGCCAGTAGTATTAAAGAGGGTCGTGGGTATGGCTACACCTTC
CASSIKEGRGYGYTF
>once|TRBJ1-6|TRBV2|TRBD1
TGTGCCAGCAGATGGGACAGTAATTCACCCCTCCACTTT
CASRWDSNSPLHF
>.|TRBJ2-3|TRBV20-1|.
TGCAGTGCTAGCTTGGTATCAGATACGCAGTATTTT
CSASLVSDTQYF
>many|TRBJ1-2|TRBV6-2/TRBV6-3|TRBD1
TGTGCCAGCAGTTACGGTTCGACAGGGGGGTATGGCTACACCTTC
CASSYGSTGGYGYTF
>.|TRBJ2-7|TRBV5-5|.
TGTGCCAGCAGCCAACCGGGCAGGGTCGCCTACGAGCAGTACTTC
CASSQPGRVAYEQYF
>.|TRBJ2-3|TRBV10-3|TRBD2
TGTGCCATCAGGGCGGGAGGCCGGGATACGCGGTATTTT
CAIRAGGRDTRYF
>many|TRBJ2-1|TRBV9|TRBD1
TGTGCCAGCAGCACACAGGGGAGCTCCTACAATGAGCAGTTCTTC
CASSTQGSSYNEQFF
>.|TRBJ1-1|TRBV6-1|.
TGTGCCAGCTGGGAGGAATGGAACACTGAAGCTTTCTTT
CASWEEWNTEAFF
>many|TRBJ1-1|TRBV5-5|TRBD1
TGTGCCAGCAGCATGGGACAGGCGACAAACACTGAAGCTTTCTTT
CASSMGQATNTEAFF
>.|TRBJ1-3|TRBV2|.
TGTGTCAGCAGTGAGGGATCTTGGCGAAAAGGAAACACCATATATTTT
CVSSEGSWRKGNTIYF
>.|TRBJ1-6|TRBV15|TRBD1
TGTGCCACCAGCGGGGGGACAGAGAATTCACCCCTCCACTTT
CATSGGTENSPLHF
>few|TRBJ2-1|TRBV15|.
TGTGCCACCAGCAGAGACGGGAGCGGGTACAATGAGCAGTTCTTC
CATSRDGSGYNEQFF
>.|TRBJ2-1|TRBV29-1|.
TGCAGCGTTGCCGGATTGATCGGAACAAATGAGCAGTTCTTC
CSVAGLIGTNEQFF
>few|TRBJ2-5|TRBV7-9|.
TGTGCCAGCAGGTCTTCCGAGGAGACCCAGTACTTC
CASRSSEETQYF
>.|TRBJ2-1|TRBV29-1|TRBD1
TGCAGCGTTGACCGGACAGGGCCCGATGAGCAGTTCTTC
CSVDRTGPDEQFF